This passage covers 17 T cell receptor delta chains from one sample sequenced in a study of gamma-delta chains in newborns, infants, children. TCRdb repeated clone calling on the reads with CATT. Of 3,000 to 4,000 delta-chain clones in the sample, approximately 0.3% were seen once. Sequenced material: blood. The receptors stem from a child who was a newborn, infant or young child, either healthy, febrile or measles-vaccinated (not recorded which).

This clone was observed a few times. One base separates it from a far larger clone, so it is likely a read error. The CDR3 region is CACDPTGGCAPALTAQLFF. The DNA for the CDR3 is TGTGCCTGTGACCCTACTGGGGGATGCGCCCCAGCTTTGACAGCACAACTCTTCTTT. V is TRDV2 and J is TRDJ2; TRDD3 matches 10 bases. CDR3 size: 19 residues. Germline V gene sequence: CDR1 GEAIGNYY, CDR2 EKD. V was pared by 3 bases and J by 0 bases, with 12 bases of the junction left unmatched.

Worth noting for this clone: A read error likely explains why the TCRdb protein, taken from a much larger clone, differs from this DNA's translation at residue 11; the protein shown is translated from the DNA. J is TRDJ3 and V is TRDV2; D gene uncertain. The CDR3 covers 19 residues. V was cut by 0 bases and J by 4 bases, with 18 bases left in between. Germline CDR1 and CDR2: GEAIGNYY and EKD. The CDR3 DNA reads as TGTGCCTGTGACACCGCTTTCGGTACTTCTCCTTGGGACACCCGACAGATGTTTTTC. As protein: CACDTAFGTSPWDTRQMFF.

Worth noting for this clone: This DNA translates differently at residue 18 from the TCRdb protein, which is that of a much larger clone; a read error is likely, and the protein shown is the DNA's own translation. The CDR3 DNA reads TGTGCCTGTGACGCCGAGTCTTTACTGGGGGAGAGCTCCTGGGACACCCGACGGATGTTTTTC. Translating it yields CACDAESLLGESSWDTRRMFF. The rearrangement joins TRDV2 to TRDJ3; 9 nucleotides match TRDD3. The CDR3 extends over 21 amino acids. Germline-derived CDR1 and CDR2 are GEAIGNYY and EKD.

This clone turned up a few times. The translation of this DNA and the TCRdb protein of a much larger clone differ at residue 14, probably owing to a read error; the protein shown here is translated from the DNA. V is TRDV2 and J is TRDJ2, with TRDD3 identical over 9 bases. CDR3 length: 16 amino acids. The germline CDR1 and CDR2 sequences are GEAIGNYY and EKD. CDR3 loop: CACDTTGGALTAQPFF. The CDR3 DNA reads TGTGCCTGTGACACTACTGGGGGAGCTTTGACAGCACAACCCTTCTTT.

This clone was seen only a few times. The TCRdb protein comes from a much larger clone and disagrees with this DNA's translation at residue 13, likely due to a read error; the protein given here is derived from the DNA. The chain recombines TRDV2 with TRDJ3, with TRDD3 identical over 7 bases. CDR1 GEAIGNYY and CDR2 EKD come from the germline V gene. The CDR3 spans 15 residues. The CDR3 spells CACDWGTWDTRQIFF. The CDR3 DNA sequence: TGTGCCTGTGACTGGGGGACCTGGGACACCCGACAGATATTTTTC.

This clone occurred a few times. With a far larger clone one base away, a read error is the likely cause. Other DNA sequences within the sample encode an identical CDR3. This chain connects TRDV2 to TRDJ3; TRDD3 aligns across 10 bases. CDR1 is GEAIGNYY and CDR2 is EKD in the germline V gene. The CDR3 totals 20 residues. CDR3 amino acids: CACDARWGIPGSWDTRQMFF. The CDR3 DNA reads TGTGCCTGTGACGCACGATGGGGGATACCAGGCTCCTGGGACACCCGACAAATGTTTTTC.

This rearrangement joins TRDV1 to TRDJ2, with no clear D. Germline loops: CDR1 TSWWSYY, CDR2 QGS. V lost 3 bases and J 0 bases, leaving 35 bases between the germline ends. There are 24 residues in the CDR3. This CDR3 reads CALGDPPARAKLTLLEALTAQLFF. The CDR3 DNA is TGTGCTCTTGGGGATCCTCCTGCGAGGGCTAAGCTCACACTTTTAGAAGCTTTGACAGCACAACTCTTCTTT.

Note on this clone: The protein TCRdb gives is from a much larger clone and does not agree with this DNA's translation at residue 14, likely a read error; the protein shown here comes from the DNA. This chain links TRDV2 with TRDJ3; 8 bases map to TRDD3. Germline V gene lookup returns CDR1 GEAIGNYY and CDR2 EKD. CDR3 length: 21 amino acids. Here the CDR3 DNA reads TGTGCCTGTGACACGCCGGGGGATAGAGGAGGGGGCTCCCGGGACACCCGACAGATGTTTTTC. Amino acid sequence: CACDTPGDRGGGSRDTRQMFF.

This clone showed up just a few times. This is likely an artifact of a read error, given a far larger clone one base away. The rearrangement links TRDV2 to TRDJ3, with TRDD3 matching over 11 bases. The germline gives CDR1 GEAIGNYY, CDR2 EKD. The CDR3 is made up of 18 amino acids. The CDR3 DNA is TGTGCCCGTGACAAAGTACTGGGGGATACCTGGGACACCCGACAGATGTTTTTC. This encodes CARDKVLGDTWDTRQMFF.

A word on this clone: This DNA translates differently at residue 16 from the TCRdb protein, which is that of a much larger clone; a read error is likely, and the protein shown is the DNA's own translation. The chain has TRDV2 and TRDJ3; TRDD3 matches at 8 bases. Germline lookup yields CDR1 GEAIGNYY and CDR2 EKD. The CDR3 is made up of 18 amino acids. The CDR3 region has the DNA TGTGCCTGTGACACCGTACTGGGGGGCTCCTGGGACACCCGACAGACGTTTTTC. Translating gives CACDTVLGGSWDTRQTFF.

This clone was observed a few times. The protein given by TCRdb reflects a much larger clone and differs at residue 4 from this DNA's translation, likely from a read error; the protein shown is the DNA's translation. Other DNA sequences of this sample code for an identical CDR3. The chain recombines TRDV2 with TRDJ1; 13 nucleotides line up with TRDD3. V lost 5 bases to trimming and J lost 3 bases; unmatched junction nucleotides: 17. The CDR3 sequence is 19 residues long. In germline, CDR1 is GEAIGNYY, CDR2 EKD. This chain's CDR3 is CACVHVTGGYAIEADKLIF. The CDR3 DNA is TGTGCCTGTGTCCACGTTACTGGGGGATACGCGATTGAGGCCGATAAACTCATCTTT.

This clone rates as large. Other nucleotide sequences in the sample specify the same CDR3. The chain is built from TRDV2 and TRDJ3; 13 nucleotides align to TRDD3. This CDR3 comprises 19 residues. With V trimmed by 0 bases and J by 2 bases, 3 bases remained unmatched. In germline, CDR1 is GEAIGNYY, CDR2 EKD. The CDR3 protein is CACDTVLGDTPWDTRQMFF. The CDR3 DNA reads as TGTGCCTGTGACACCGTACTGGGGGATACGCCCTGGGACACCCGACAGATGTTTTTC.

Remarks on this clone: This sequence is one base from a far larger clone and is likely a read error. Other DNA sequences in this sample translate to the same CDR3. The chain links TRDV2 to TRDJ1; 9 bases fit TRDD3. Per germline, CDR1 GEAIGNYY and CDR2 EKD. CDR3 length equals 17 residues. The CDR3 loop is CACDTVRGYEYTDKLIF. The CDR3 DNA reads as TGTGCCTGTGACACCGTTAGGGGATACGAGTACACCGATAAGCTCATCTTT.

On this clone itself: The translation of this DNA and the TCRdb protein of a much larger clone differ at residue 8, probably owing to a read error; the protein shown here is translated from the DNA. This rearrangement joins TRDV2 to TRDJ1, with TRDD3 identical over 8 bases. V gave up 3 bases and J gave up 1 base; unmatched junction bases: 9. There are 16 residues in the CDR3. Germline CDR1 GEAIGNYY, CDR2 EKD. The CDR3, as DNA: TGTGCCTGTGACGTACTGGGGGCCCAATCCACCGATAAACTCATCTTT. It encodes CACDVLGAQSTDKLIF.

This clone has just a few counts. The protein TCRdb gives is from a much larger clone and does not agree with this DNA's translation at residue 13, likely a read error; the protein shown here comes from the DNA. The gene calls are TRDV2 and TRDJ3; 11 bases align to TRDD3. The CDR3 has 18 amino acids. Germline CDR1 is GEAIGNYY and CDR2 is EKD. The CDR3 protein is CACDTGGYGSWDARQMFF. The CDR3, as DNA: TGTGCCTGTGACACTGGGGGATACGGCTCCTGGGACGCCCGACAGATGTTTTTC.

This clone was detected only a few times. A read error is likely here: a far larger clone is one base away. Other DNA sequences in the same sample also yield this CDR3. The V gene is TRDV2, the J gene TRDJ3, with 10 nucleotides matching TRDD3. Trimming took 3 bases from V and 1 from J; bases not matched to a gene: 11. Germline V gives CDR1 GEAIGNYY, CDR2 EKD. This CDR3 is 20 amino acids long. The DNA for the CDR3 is TGTGCCTGTGACGCACGATGGGGGATACCAGGTTCCTGGGACACCCGACAGATGTTTTTC. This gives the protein CACDARWGIPGSWDTRQMFF.

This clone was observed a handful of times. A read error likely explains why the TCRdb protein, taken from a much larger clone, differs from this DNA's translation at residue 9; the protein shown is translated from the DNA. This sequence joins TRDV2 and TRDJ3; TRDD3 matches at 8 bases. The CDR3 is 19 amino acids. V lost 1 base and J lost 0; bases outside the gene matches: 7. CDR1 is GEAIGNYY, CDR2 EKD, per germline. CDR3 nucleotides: TGTGCCTGTGACACTGAACTGGGGGCTTTCTCCTGGGACACCCGACAGATGTTTTTC. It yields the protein CACDTELGAFSWDTRQMFF.